The 27 T cell receptor beta chains listed next were all sequenced from one sample in a study of blood T cell repertoires in COVID-19. The data were produced by immunoSEQ multiplex PCR, yet TCRdb's version contains in-frame clones alone and is incomplete. The sample includes about 38,000 clones, roughly 70% of them seen just once. Sequencing used peripheral blood. Receptor source: a man aged 65 to 79 with COVID-19, enrolled during active disease.

The chain carries TRBV7-9 and TRBJ1-4; 8 bases fit TRBD1. The V and J ends lost 4 bases and 8 bases, in that order; junction bases with no gene match: 12. This CDR3 spans 16 amino acids. Germline V gene data show CDR1 as SEHNR and CDR2 as FQNEAQ (reference sequence). CDR3 residues: CASSSPRQGRGEKLFF. The CDR3 nucleotides are TGTGCCAGCAGCTCCCCTCGACAGGGGAGGGGCGAAAAACTGTTTTTT.

This chain uses TRBV14 with TRBJ1-4, with TRBD1 matching 9 bases. Germline loops: CDR1 SGHDN, CDR2 FVKESK. Losses at the gene ends were 4 bases for V and 7 bases for J; bases not matched to a gene: 13. This CDR3 region has 17 residues. CDR3 DNA: TGTGCCAGCAGCCTCCGGGACAGGGCTAGTTCTGGTGAAAAACTGTTTTTT. This gives the protein CASSLRDRASSGEKLFF.

This chain connects TRBV19 to TRBJ1-2; 7 bases fit TRBD1. V was clipped by 10 bases and J by 8 bases; unmatched bases: 13. Germline CDR1 LNHDA, CDR2 SQIVND (reference sequence). The length of the CDR3 is 13 residues. This CDR3 reads CATGGTARSGYTF. Written as DNA, the CDR3 is TGTGCCACCGGCGGGACAGCGCGCTCGGGCTACACCTTC.

V and J are TRBV10-1 and TRBJ2-6; tentative D call: TRBD2 (6 bases). Germline V lookup: CDR1 WNHNN, CDR2 SYGVQD (reference sequence). V lost 3 bases and J 4 bases, leaving 10 bases between the germline ends. The CDR3 has 15 amino acids. The CDR3 reads CASSDSGAGANVLTF. The CDR3 DNA reads TGCGCCAGCAGTGATTCGGGAGCCGGGGCCAACGTCCTGACTTTC.

This chain joins TRBV6-6 and TRBJ1-1; D not certain. V lost 6 bases and J 2 bases, leaving 7 bases between the germline ends. The CDR3 has 12 residues. Per germline, CDR1 MNHNY and CDR2 SVGAGI (reference sequence). CDR3 nucleotides: TGTGCCAGCAGGGAGCTTAACACTGAAGCTTTCTTT. Its protein is CASRELNTEAFF.

The V gene is TRBV5-1, the J gene TRBJ2-7; tentative D call: TRBD1 (6 bases). The CDR3 sequence is 14 residues long. The V and J ends lost 0 bases and 5 bases respectively, with 12 bases between them. Germline lookup yields CDR1 SGHRS and CDR2 YFSETQ. The CDR3 here is CASSLEQGIDEQYF. The CDR3 DNA is TGCGCCAGCAGCTTGGAACAGGGTATCGACGAGCAGTACTTC.

This chain uses TRBV14 with TRBJ2-7; 7 bases agree with TRBD1. Germline values: CDR1 SGHDN, CDR2 FVKESK. V was clipped by 1 base and J by 6 bases; unmatched bases: 12. CDR3 length: 16 amino acids. The CDR3 nucleotides are TGTGCCAGCAGCCAAGCATTATCCAGGGGGAGATTCGAGCAGTACTTC. This encodes CASSQALSRGRFEQYF.

This clone was detected once. The gene calls are TRBV5-1 and TRBJ2-7; a possible D gene is TRBD1 (6 bases). The CDR3 extends over 14 amino acids. The V gene's germline CDR1 is SGHRS and CDR2 YFSETQ. V was pared by 1 base and J by 2 bases, with 10 bases between. The CDR3 is CASSLLRGTYEQYF. CDR3 nucleotides: TGCGCCAGCAGCTTGTTGAGGGGGACCTACGAGCAGTACTTC.

The chain recombines TRBV4-3 with TRBJ2-3; no clear D gene. The CDR3 extends over 14 amino acids. V shed 1 base and J shed 4 bases, with 9 bases lying between them. CDR1 and CDR2 from the germline V gene are LGHNA and YSLEER. The CDR3 spells CASSQVTSADTQYF. CDR3 nucleotide sequence: TGCGCCAGCAGCCAAGTTACCAGCGCAGATACGCAGTATTTT.

The chain carries TRBV3-1 (or the pseudogene TRBV3-2) and TRBJ2-1; possibly TRBD1 for D (5 bases). Trimming cost V 0 bases and J 0 bases, with 15 bases left between them. The CDR3 loop spans 18 amino acids. The germline CDR1 and CDR2 sequences are LGHDT and YNNKEL (reference sequence). The CDR3 nucleotides are TGTGCCAGCAGCCAAGATCAGATAGGGGTGAGCTCCTACAATGAGCAGTTCTTC. Its translation is CASSQDQIGVSSYNEQFF.

This clone was found a few times. This chain joins TRBV5-1 and TRBJ2-7; D is uncertain. Trimming cost V 0 bases and J 5 bases, with 15 bases left between them. The CDR3 sequence is 15 residues long. In germline, CDR1 is SGHRS, CDR2 YFSETQ. The CDR3 region is CASSLDNFLVDEQYF. The CDR3 nucleotides are TGCGCCAGCAGCTTGGACAATTTCCTAGTCGACGAGCAGTACTTC.

The J gene is TRBJ2-2, the V gene TRBV4-2; 7 positions agree with TRBD2. The CDR3 has 18 amino acids. J lost 5 bases, V lost 1 base, and 13 bases had no gene match. The germline V gene encodes CDR1 LGHNA and CDR2 YNFKEQ. The CDR3 coding sequence is TGTGCCAGCAGCCAAGCTTACTCCCAGCGGGGAATAACCGGGGAGCTGTTTTTT. The encoded protein is CASSQAYSQRGITGELFF.

The rearrangement uses TRBV12-3 or TRBV12-4 and TRBJ2-1, with TRBD2 as a possible D gene (6 bases). V lost 5 bases and J 9 bases, leaving 8 bases between the germline ends. The CDR3 totals 11 residues. The CDR3 protein is CASSGGSEQFF. DNA for the CDR3: TGTGCCAGCAGTGGAGGGTCTGAGCAGTTCTTC.

This sequence joins TRBV3-1 (or the pseudogene TRBV3-2) and TRBJ2-2, with D perhaps TRBD1 (7 bases). Germline V gives CDR1 LGHDT, CDR2 YNNKEL (reference sequence). With 0 bases removed from V and 7 bases from J, the gap between germline ends came to 15 bases. The CDR3 covers 16 residues. In nucleotides, the CDR3 is TGTGCCAGCAGCCAAGAACGAGGAGGGGGCGGCGGGGAGCTGTTTTTT. It specifies CASSQERGGGGGELFF.

J is TRBJ1-6 and V is TRBV7-8, with a possible D match to TRBD1 (5 bases). V dropped 2 bases and J dropped 9 bases, with 20 bases sitting between them. CDR3 length: 17 amino acids. Per the germline V gene, CDR1 is SGHVS and CDR2 is FQNEAQ. The CDR3 DNA follows: TGTGCCAGCAGCTTACCCTCTTTGGCGGTTAGGGGTTCACCCCTCCACTTT. Translation: CASSLPSLAVRGSPLHF.

The chain has TRBV21-1 and TRBJ2-1; TRBD2 is taken as the D call from the table, unchecked against the DNA. TRBV21-1 is termed a pseudogene. The CDR3 covers 15 residues. CDR3 DNA sequence: TGTGCCAGCAGCAAACAGGAGGAAACTAGTAATGAGCAGTTCTTC. Amino acid sequence: CASSKQEETSNEQFF.

V usage is TRBV15 and J usage is TRBJ1-3, with D hard to call. CDR1 is LNHNV and CDR2 is YYDKDF in the germline V gene (reference sequence). This CDR3 contains 14 residues. V lost 4 bases to trimming and J lost 4 bases, with 11 bases between them. The CDR3 nucleotides are TGTGCCACCAGCACCTACTACGGAGGAAACACCATATATTTT. Translation gives CATSTYYGGNTIYF.

The genes are TRBV20-1 and TRBJ2-7, with D perhaps TRBD2 (6 bases). This CDR3 comprises 15 residues. CDR1 and CDR2 (germline): DFQATT, SNEGSKA (reference sequence). The V end lost 3 bases, the J end lost 5 bases, and 20 bases lay between the germline ends. The CDR3 spells CSASLRGGPRDEQYF. The CDR3 DNA sequence: TGCAGTGCTAGTCTGCGAGGAGGGCCTCGGGACGAGCAGTACTTC.

J is TRBJ1-6 and V is TRBV7-2; perhaps TRBD1 as D (5 bases). The CDR3 runs 14 residues. In germline, CDR1 is SGHTA, CDR2 FQGNSA. V was pared by 5 bases and J by 7 bases, with 12 bases between. In DNA form, the CDR3 reads TGTGCCAGCAGCCGGACCAGGGTAAATTCACCCCTCCACTTT. As protein: CASSRTRVNSPLHF.

V usage is TRBV7-2 and J usage is TRBJ2-2; the D is unclear. The V gene's germline CDR1 is SGHTA and CDR2 FQGNSA. Trimming cost V 2 bases and J 4 bases, with 8 bases left between them. The CDR3 spans 14 residues. The CDR3 DNA reads TGTGCCAGCAGCTTATCTCTCGTCACCGGGGAGCTGTTTTTT. It translates to CASSLSLVTGELFF.

The chain joins TRBV6-2 or TRBV6-3 to TRBJ2-1; 9 bases line up with TRBD2. CDR1 is MNHEY and CDR2 is SVGEGT in the germline V gene. The CDR3 is made up of 14 amino acids. The V gene end was trimmed by 2 bases and the J gene end by 8 bases; junction bases not matched to a gene: 4. The CDR3 loop is CASSYQREVDEQFF. The CDR3 DNA reads TGTGCCAGCAGTTACCAGCGGGAGGTGGATGAGCAGTTCTTC.

The table lists this clone with a count of one. The genes are TRBV7-2 and TRBJ1-1; TRBD1 matches at 10 bases. The V gene's germline CDR1 is SGHTA and CDR2 FQGNSA. J lost 5 bases, V lost 7 bases, and 7 bases had no gene match. This CDR3 is built from 14 residues. CDR3 residues: CASTRGQGRTEAFF. CDR3 nucleotides: TGTGCCAGCACCCGGGGACAGGGGAGGACTGAAGCTTTCTTT.

The rearrangement uses TRBV7-9 and TRBJ2-7; no clear D gene. Germline values: CDR1 SEHNR, CDR2 FQNEAQ (reference sequence). V was trimmed by 1 base and J by 10 bases, leaving 17 bases between them. The CDR3 extends over 14 amino acids. The CDR3 here is CASSLEAGSTPQYF. CDR3 coding DNA: TGTGCCAGCAGCTTAGAGGCAGGTTCAACACCCCAGTACTTC.

The sample holds one count of this clone. The gene calls are TRBV7-6 and TRBJ1-5; D uncertain. CDR1 is SGHVS and CDR2 is FNYEAQ in the germline V gene. The length of the CDR3 is 14 residues. The V gene lost 5 bases and the J gene lost 3 bases, with 11 bases spanning the gap. The CDR3 loop is CASSPSHTNQPQHF. The CDR3 DNA reads TGTGCCAGCAGCCCCTCGCACACCAATCAGCCCCAGCATTTT.

CDR3 region: CASSEVPQGGDEQYF. The CDR3 DNA follows: TGTGCCAGCAGTGAAGTCCCGCAGGGAGGGGACGAGCAGTACTTC. The chain recombines TRBV6-1 with TRBJ2-7; 7 bases agree with TRBD2. Trimming at V came to 1 base and at J to 5 bases, leaving 8 bases not matched to a gene. The CDR3 has 15 residues. CDR1 is MNHNS and CDR2 is SASEGT in the germline V gene.

This sequence joins TRBV19 and TRBJ2-6, with 10 bases fitting TRBD2. This CDR3 is 18 amino acids long. CDR1 is LNHDA, CDR2 SQIVND, per germline (reference sequence). V dropped 3 bases and J dropped 1; count of bases not matched to a gene: 6. CDR3 sequence reads: CASSIAASGRSGANVLTF. For the CDR3, the DNA is TGTGCCAGTAGTATTGCGGCTAGCGGGAGATCTGGGGCCAACGTCCTGACTTTC.

This chain uses TRBV11-2 with TRBJ1-1; no definite D call. V lost 7 bases and J 6 bases, leaving 18 bases between the germline ends. The CDR3 contains 14 residues. The germline CDR1 and CDR2 sequences are SGHAT and FQNNGV. The CDR3 coding sequence is TGTGCCAGCACCACGGCAGGCAAGATGGCTGAAGCTTTCTTT. The encoded protein is CASTTAGKMAEAFF.